A selection of T cell receptor beta chains follows, all from one sample in a study of blood T cell repertoires in COVID-19. Sequencing was performed with immunoSEQ multiplex PCR; in TCRdb, only in-frame clones are kept and a portion is missing. Seen here are over 150,000 clones, about 86% observed once, and the top ten hold 7.5%. The source material was PBMCs or T cells enriched from blood (not recorded which). These receptors all stem from a man aged 40-55 years who had recovered from COVID-19. CDR3s include the opening cysteine and the closing phenylalanine or tryptophan. D genes are given only for firm matches. Expanded clones are given a class, and other clones once, few, many or no size at all.

clone_size	v_call	d_call	j_call	cdr3_aa	cdr3_nt
-	TRBV29-1	-	TRBJ1-1	CSVTRAQGTEAFF	TGCAGCGTTACCAGGGCCCAGGGCACTGAAGCTTTCTTT
-	TRBV19	TRBD1	TRBJ2-7	CASSLRGQGINRIPYEQYF	TGTGCCAGTAGCTTGCGGGGACAGGGGATTAATCGAATACCCTACGAGCAGTACTTC
-	TRBV18	-	TRBJ2-1	CASSPLAISYNEQFF	TGTGCCAGCTCACCTTTGGCAATATCATACAATGAGCAGTTCTTC
-	TRBV3-1/TRBV3-2	TRBD1	TRBJ2-7	CASSPGQGEQYF	TGTGCCAGCAGCCCCGGACAGGGCGAGCAGTACTTC
-	TRBV6-5	-	TRBJ2-5	CASSYSPGRETQYF	TGTGCCAGCAGTTACTCGCCGGGGAGAGAGACCCAGTACTTC
-	TRBV18	TRBD1	TRBJ1-3	CASSPQKKTGGNTIYF	TGTGCCAGCTCACCACAGAAGAAGACAGGGGGAAACACCATATATTTT
-	TRBV6-2/TRBV6-3	TRBD1	TRBJ1-2	CASSFPPDRVDGYTF	TGTGCCAGCAGTTTCCCTCCGGACAGGGTGGACGGCTACACCTTC
few	TRBV7-9	TRBD1	TRBJ1-6	CASSPTGGGSPLHF	TGTGCCAGCAGTCCTACAGGGGGCGGTTCACCCCTCCACTTT
few	TRBV9	TRBD1	TRBJ2-7	CASSAAGQGPYEQYF	TGTGCCAGCAGCGCAGCGGGACAGGGTCCCTACGAGCAGTACTTC
once	TRBV28	TRBD1	TRBJ1-2	CASTLGGQGRYGYTF	TGTGCCAGCACCCTGGGAGGACAGGGGAGGTATGGCTACACCTTC
few	TRBV7-9	TRBD2	TRBJ2-5	CASSPRLAGGIETQYF	TGTGCCAGCAGCCCCCGACTAGCGGGGGGAATAGAGACCCAGTACTTC
-	TRBV28	-	TRBJ2-7	CASSPRLAPVVF	TGTGCCAGCAGCCCGAGACTGGCCCCCGTGGTCTTC
-	TRBV6-1	TRBD1	TRBJ1-1	CASSDQGGNTEAFF	TGTGCCAGCAGTGACCAGGGGGGGAACACTGAAGCTTTCTTT
-	TRBV7-8	-	TRBJ1-2	CASSLEPFWAYGYTF	TGTGCCAGCAGCTTAGAACCATTCTGGGCCTATGGCTACACCTTC
-	TRBV29-1	-	TRBJ1-2	CSASGVDYGYTF	TGCAGCGCCTCGGGGGTGGACTATGGCTACACCTTC
few	TRBV9	TRBD1	TRBJ2-2	CASSAGTGVLRAGELFF	TGTGCCAGCAGCGCAGGGACAGGGGTCCTCAGGGCCGGGGAGCTGTTTTTT
-	TRBV11-2	-	TRBJ1-3	CASSLVGRRESGNTIYF	TGTGCCAGCAGCTTAGTAGGCCGCAGGGAATCGGGAAACACCATATATTTT
-	TRBV5-1	TRBD2	TRBJ2-3	CASSLGIAGGFTDTQYF	TGCGCCAGCAGCTTAGGAATAGCGGGGGGCTTCACAGATACGCAGTATTTT